Below, 26 T cell receptor beta chains from the same sample are listed, as sequenced in a study of blood T cell repertoires in COVID-19. The data were produced by immunoSEQ multiplex PCR, yet TCRdb's version contains in-frame clones alone and is incomplete. The sample contains 90,000 to 100,000 clones, around 75% of which appear only once. The sequencing input was peripheral blood. The receptor set was obtained from a man aged 70 or older with acute or convalescent COVID-19.

The rearrangement uses TRBV27 and TRBJ2-1; 11 bases are shared with TRBD2. CDR3 length: 18 residues. Germline assignment: CDR1 MNHEY and CDR2 SMNVEV (reference sequence). Germline trimming cut 6 bases from V and 9 bases from J; bases unmatched to any gene: 19. Written as DNA, the CDR3 is TGTGCCAGCAGCGATCCACGTAGCGGGAGGGCTCGACGGGGTGAGCAGTTCTTC. This gives the protein CASSDPRSGRARRGEQFF.

The table lists this clone with a count of one. The chain carries TRBV4-3 and TRBJ1-2; D unresolved. Trimming stripped 0 bases from V and 4 bases from J, with 18 bases between. The CDR3 spans 17 residues. Germline CDR1 and CDR2: LGHNA and YSLEER. The CDR3 coding sequence is TGCGCCAGCAGCCAAGATGTGGGCCGGGGAAGGAGCTATGGCTACACCTTC. Its protein product is CASSQDVGRGRSYGYTF.

The chain combines TRBV2 with TRBJ2-5, with 15 nucleotides matching TRBD2. Germline CDR1 and CDR2: SNHLY and FYNNEI. V shed 6 bases, J shed 5 bases, and the junction held 4 bases outside the gene matches. The CDR3 length is 15 residues. The CDR3 DNA follows: TGTGCCAGCAGCTCCGGGACTAGCGGGAGGGAGACCCAGTACTTC. Amino acid sequence: CASSSGTSGRETQYF. Combining the CDR3 with reference TRBV2 and TRBJ2-5 gives the whole variable domain EPEVTQTPSHQVTQMGQEVILRCVPISNHLYFYWYRQILGQKVEFLVSFYNNEISEKSEIFDDQFSVERPDGSNFTLKIRSTKLEDSAMYFCASSSGTSGRETQYFGPGTRLLVL.

The chain couples TRBV28 to TRBJ2-1; TRBD2 might be the D (6 bases). V was shortened by 10 bases and J by 13 bases, with 26 bases between the two germline ends. The germline CDR1 and CDR2 sequences are MDHEN and SYDVKM. This CDR3 comprises 14 residues. The chain's CDR3 is CATYPPGVGDIQFF. The DNA of the CDR3 is TGTGCCACCTACCCACCGGGGGTCGGGGATATTCAGTTCTTC.

The chain carries TRBV2 and TRBJ2-5; TRBD2 aligns across 12 bases. The CDR3 loop spans 14 amino acids. The germline V gene has CDR1 SNHLY and CDR2 FYNNEI. V shed 4 bases and J 5 bases; nucleotides not matched to a gene: 2. CDR3 protein: CASSGLAGVETQYF. CDR3 DNA: TGTGCCAGCAGTGGACTAGCGGGAGTTGAGACCCAGTACTTC.

This clone appeared a few times. This chain links TRBV5-6 with TRBJ1-2, with D unclear. The germline CDR1 and CDR2 sequences are SGHDT and YYEEEE. V was shortened by 1 base and J by 5 bases, with 9 bases between the two germline ends. The CDR3 runs 13 residues. CDR3 in amino acids: CASSLPQSYGYTF. CDR3 DNA: TGTGCCAGCAGCTTGCCCCAGTCATATGGCTACACCTTC.

The CDR3 DNA follows: TGTGCCAGCAGGACCACAGGGGTGGCGAGCGGCAAAGCTTTCTTT. Protein sequence: CASRTTGVASGKAFF. V and J are TRBV28 and TRBJ1-1, with 7 bases matching TRBD1. Germline CDR1 is MDHEN and CDR2 is SYDVKM. V was clipped by 6 bases and J by 9 bases; unmatched bases: 16. This CDR3 has 15 residues.

The chain uses TRBV11-1 and TRBJ1-6; D unresolved. V lost 5 bases and J lost 7, with 9 bases in between. CDR1 and CDR2 from the germline V gene are SGHAT and FQDESV (reference sequence). The CDR3 is made up of 13 amino acids. The CDR3 region is CASSPTLNSPLHF. CDR3 in DNA: TGTGCCAGCAGCCCGACATTGAATTCACCCCTCCACTTT.

The genes are TRBV19 and TRBJ2-3; D is unresolved. The CDR3 spans 14 residues. CDR1 LNHDA and CDR2 SQIVND come from the germline V gene (reference sequence). V was shortened by 4 bases and J by 4 bases, with 12 bases between the two germline ends. The CDR3 DNA follows: TGTGCCAGTAGTAGTAATCTCAAGCCAGATACGCAGTATTTT. Translated: CASSSNLKPDTQYF.

This clone turned up a few times. The CDR3 DNA reads as TGTGCCAGCAGCTTAGGTCCAGGGGGGTCCTACGAGCAGTACTTC. It translates to CASSLGPGGSYEQYF. The J gene is TRBJ2-7, the V gene TRBV7-3, with D possibly matching TRBD1 (7 bases). The CDR3 totals 15 residues. Per the germline V gene, CDR1 is SGHTA and CDR2 is FQGTGA. Trimming removed 2 bases from V and 1 base from J, with 12 bases in between.

The CDR3 loop reads CASSSRVWDNSPLHF. The CDR3 DNA sequence: TGTGCCAGCAGTTCCAGGGTTTGGGATAATTCACCCCTCCACTTT. The rearrangement uses TRBV28 and TRBJ1-6; weak D call: TRBD1 (5 bases). This CDR3 has 15 amino acids. CDR1 is MDHEN and CDR2 is SYDVKM in the germline V gene. V shed 4 bases and J shed 5 bases, with 12 bases lying between them.

The sample holds a few counts of this clone. This chain uses TRBV6-4 with TRBJ2-7; 8 bases match TRBD1. Germline-derived CDR1 and CDR2 are MRHNA and SNTAGT. This CDR3 is built from 13 residues. Trimming at V came to 4 bases and at J to 3 bases, leaving 2 bases not matched to a gene. The CDR3 region has the DNA TGTGCCAGCAGTGGGGACAGGAACTACGAGCAGTACTTC. This encodes CASSGDRNYEQYF.

The rearrangement uses TRBV27 and TRBJ2-7, with 8 bases fitting TRBD1. J lost 3 bases, V lost 2 bases, and 6 bases had no gene match. Per the germline V gene, CDR1 is MNHEY and CDR2 is SMNVEV (reference sequence). The length of the CDR3 is 15 residues. Written as DNA, the CDR3 is TGTGCCAGCAGTTTAGATCCAGGGGGCCTCTACGAGCAGTACTTC. Its translation is CASSLDPGGLYEQYF.

This sequence joins TRBV6-2 or TRBV6-3 and TRBJ2-1; 8 positions agree with TRBD1. Germline V lookup: CDR1 MNHEY, CDR2 SVGEGT. The CDR3 sequence is 19 residues long. Germline trimming cut 5 bases from V and 0 bases from J; bases unmatched to any gene: 15. The CDR3 nucleotides are TGTGCCAGCAGTCAAGCCCCCCCCTACCAGGGGGCCTCCTACAATGAGCAGTTCTTC. This translates into CASSQAPPYQGASYNEQFF.

The rearrangement links TRBV3-1 (or the pseudogene TRBV3-2) to TRBJ2-1, with TRBD2 matching over 9 bases. This CDR3 has 15 residues. Germline V gene sequence: CDR1 LGHDT, CDR2 YNNKEL (reference sequence). Trimming cost V 2 bases and J 7 bases; bases outside gene matches: 6. The CDR3 reads CASSQRTSGGNEQFF. The CDR3 DNA sequence: TGTGCCAGCAGCCAAAGGACAAGCGGGGGGAATGAGCAGTTCTTC.

This chain joins TRBV18 and TRBJ2-7, with 8 bases fitting TRBD2. V shed 3 bases and J 0 bases; nucleotides not matched to a gene: 4. The CDR3 is made up of 15 amino acids. The germline gives CDR1 KGHSH, CDR2 LQKENI. CDR3 sequence (DNA): TGTGCCAGCTCACCGAGCGGGAGTGCCTCCTACGAGCAGTACTTC. Protein product: CASSPSGSASYEQYF.

The chain carries TRBV19 and TRBJ2-7; 13 bases map to TRBD2. V gave up 5 bases and J gave up 3 bases; unmatched junction bases: 10. The CDR3 runs 17 residues. Germline CDR1 and CDR2: LNHDA and SQIVND (reference sequence). Written as DNA, the CDR3 is TGTGCCAGTAGTCCCGGGACTAGCGGGAATTGGGGCTACGAGCAGTACTTC. Protein: CASSPGTSGNWGYEQYF. The variable domain in full, with the rest retrieved from reference TRBV19 and TRBJ2-7, is DGGITQSPKYLFRKEGQNVTLSCEQNLNHDAMYWYRQDPGQGLRLIYYSQIVNDFQKGDIAEGYSVSREKKESFPLTVTSAQKNPTAFYLCASSPGTSGNWGYEQYFGPGTRLTVT.

This clone was seen a handful of times. The V and J genes are TRBV13 and TRBJ2-1; TRBD2 matches 10 bases. The CDR3 consists of 14 residues. Germline V CDR1 and CDR2: PRHDT, FYEKMQ (reference sequence). The V segment lost 5 bases and the J segment 7 bases; nucleotides outside the gene matches: 5. The CDR3 DNA is TGTGCCAGCAGCAAAGAAGCGGGGGGGAATGAGCAGTTCTTC. Translation gives CASSKEAGGNEQFF. The whole variable domain, filled in from reference TRBV13 and TRBJ2-1, reads AAGVIQSPRHLIKEKRETATLKCYPIPRHDTVYWYQQGPGQDPQFLISFYEKMQSDKGSIPDRFSAQQFSDYHSELNMSSLELGDSALYFCASSKEAGGNEQFFGPGTRLTVL.

The gene calls are TRBV11-3 and TRBJ2-2; 14 bases agree with TRBD2. CDR3 length: 19 residues. V shed 4 bases, J shed 5 bases, and the junction held 12 bases outside the gene matches. The germline gives CDR1 SGHNT, CDR2 YENEEA. CDR3 nucleotide sequence: TGTGCCAGCAGCTCTACCGGGACTAGCGGGAGTTGGGGGACCGGGGAGCTGTTTTTT. Translation: CASSSTGTSGSWGTGELFF.

This clone was recorded a few times. In DNA, the CDR3 is TGTGCCAGCAATCGACCGTCAGGGAAAGACACTGAAGCTTTCTTT. Encoded protein: CASNRPSGKDTEAFF. The rearrangement links TRBV27 to TRBJ1-1; maybe TRBD1 (5 bases). V lost 7 bases, J lost 3 bases, and 18 bases lay in between. The germline CDR1 and CDR2 sequences are MNHEY and SMNVEV (reference sequence). The CDR3 consists of 15 residues.

This sequence joins TRBV27 and TRBJ1-4; no clear D gene. Deletions cut 4 bases from V and 5 bases from J, with 8 bases between. The CDR3 runs 13 residues. Germline V lookup: CDR1 MNHEY, CDR2 SMNVEV (reference sequence). The CDR3 DNA reads TGTGCCAGCAGTTCGGAGTTCAATGAAAAACTGTTTTTT. Translating it yields CASSSEFNEKLFF.

This rearrangement joins TRBV6-5 to TRBJ1-1; 7 positions match TRBD1. V lost 5 bases and J lost 1; bases outside the gene matches: 7. The germline V gene encodes CDR1 MNHEY and CDR2 SVGAGI. This CDR3 is built from 15 residues. DNA of the CDR3: TGTGCCAGCAGTCCACTAGGACAGGCGAACACTGAAGCTTTCTTT. Translation: CASSPLGQANTEAFF.

The CDR3 DNA sequence: TGTGCCAGCAGTTTATCCCAGGGGAGTATGTATGGCTACACCTTC. Residues: CASSLSQGSMYGYTF. The V call is TRBV27, the J call TRBJ1-2; tentative D call: TRBD1 (6 bases). The CDR3 has 15 residues. Trimming pared 0 bases from V and 5 bases from J, leaving 13 bases between. Germline V lookup: CDR1 MNHEY, CDR2 SMNVEV (reference sequence).

CDR3: CASNSGGGYTGELFF. The CDR3 DNA reads TGTGCCAGCAACTCGGGGGGGGGCTACACCGGGGAGCTGTTTTTT. This chain connects TRBV6-5 to TRBJ2-2; 8 positions match TRBD2. Germline V gives CDR1 MNHEY, CDR2 SVGAGI. The CDR3 runs to 15 residues. With 7 bases clipped from V and 3 bases from J, the junction kept 7 bases outside the gene matches.

The chain uses TRBV6-1 and TRBJ1-6; D unresolved. Deletions cut 0 bases from V and 6 bases from J, with 6 bases between. The CDR3 totals 14 residues. Germline-derived CDR1 and CDR2 are MNHNS and SASEGT. CDR3 protein: CASSEAGSNSPLHF. CDR3 in DNA: TGTGCCAGCAGTGAAGCTGGCAGTAATTCACCCCTCCACTTT.

This chain joins TRBV2 and TRBJ1-2; D is ambiguous. Trimming pared 8 bases from V and 8 bases from J, leaving 9 bases between. CDR3 length equals 10 residues. Germline V gene data show CDR1 as SNHLY and CDR2 as FYNNEI. This chain's CDR3 is CASGDGGYTF. For the CDR3, the DNA is TGTGCCAGCGGAGATGGCGGCTACACCTTC.